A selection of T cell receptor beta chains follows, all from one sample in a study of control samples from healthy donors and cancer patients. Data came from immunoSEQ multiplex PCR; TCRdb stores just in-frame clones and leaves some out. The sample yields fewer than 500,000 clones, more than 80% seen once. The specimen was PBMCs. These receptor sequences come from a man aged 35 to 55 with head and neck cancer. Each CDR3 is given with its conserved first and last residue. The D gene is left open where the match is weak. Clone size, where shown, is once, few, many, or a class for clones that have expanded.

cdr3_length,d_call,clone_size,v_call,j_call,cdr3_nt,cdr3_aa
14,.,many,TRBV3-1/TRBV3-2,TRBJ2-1,TGTGCCAGCAGCCCAGTAGGGGTTTACAATGAGCAGTTCTTC,CASSPVGVYNEQFF
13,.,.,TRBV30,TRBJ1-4,TGTGCCTGGACCCGGGATAGGGGTGAAAAACTGTTTTTT,CAWTRDRGEKLFF
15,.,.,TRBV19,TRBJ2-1,TGTGCCAGTACCCAAAAACACCGCTCCTACAATGAGCAGTTCTTC,CASTQKHRSYNEQFF
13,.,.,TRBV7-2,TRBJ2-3,TGTGCCAGCAGCTTAGAGTTCACAGATACGCAGTATTTT,CASSLEFTDTQYF
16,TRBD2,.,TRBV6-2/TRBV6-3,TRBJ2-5,TGTGCCAGCAGCCCCGGACTAGCGGGAGGTGTAGAGACCCAGTACTTC,CASSPGLAGGVETQYF
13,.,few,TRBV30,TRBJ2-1,TGTGCCTGGAGTACAATGGTCTTAGGTGAGCAGTTCTTC,CAWSTMVLGEQFF
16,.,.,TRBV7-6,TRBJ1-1,TGTGCCAGCAGCTTAGCGCCGAGGCTGACGAACACTGAAGCTTTCTTT,CASSLAPRLTNTEAFF
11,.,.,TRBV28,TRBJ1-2,TGTGCCAGCAGTTTGAGGGGTGGCTACACCTTC,CASSLRGGYTF
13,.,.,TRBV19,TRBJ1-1,TGTGCCAGTAGTTTACAGATGAACACTGAAGCTTTCTTT,CASSLQMNTEAFF
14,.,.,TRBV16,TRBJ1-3,TGTGCCAGCAGCCAATACGGAGTTGGAAACACCATATATTTT,CASSQYGVGNTIYF
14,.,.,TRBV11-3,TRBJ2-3,TGTGCCAGCAGCTTAGGAGGGACCACAGATACGCAGTATTTT,CASSLGGTTDTQYF
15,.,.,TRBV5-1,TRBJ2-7,TGCGCCAGCAGCGCCGGACAGTCAGGCTCCTACGAGCAGTACTTC,CASSAGQSGSYEQYF
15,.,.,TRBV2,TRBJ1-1,TGTGCCAGCAGTACTGTGGGGAAGTGGAACACTGAAGCTTTCTTT,CASSTVGKWNTEAFF
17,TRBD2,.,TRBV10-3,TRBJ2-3,TGTGCCATCAGTGAGTCGGCGGGGAGGGGTGAGACAGATACGCAGTATTTT,CAISESAGRGETDTQYF
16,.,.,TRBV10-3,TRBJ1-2,TGTGCCATCAGTGAGTCGTCAGGGGTCCTCGCGTATGGCTACACCTTC,CAISESSGVLAYGYTF
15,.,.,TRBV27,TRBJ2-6,TGTGCCAGCAGTTTGTTCCGCTCTGGGGCCAACGTCCTGACTTTC,CASSLFRSGANVLTF
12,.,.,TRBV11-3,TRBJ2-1,TGTGCCAGCAGCTCCCTTAGCGGTGAGCAGTTCTTC,CASSSLSGEQFF
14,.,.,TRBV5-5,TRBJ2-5,TGTGCCAGCAGCTACCCGGTGGGGCAAGAGACCCAGTACTTC,CASSYPVGQETQYF
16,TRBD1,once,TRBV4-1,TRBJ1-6,TGCGCCAGCAGCCAAGCCCGGGACAGGTTGAATTCACCCCTCCACTTT,CASSQARDRLNSPLHF